Listed here are 28 T cell receptor beta chains from one sample, sequenced in a study of CD8 T cells in ankylosing spondylitis. TCRdb processed the 5' RACE reads anew with MiXCR; each CDR3 protein has one entry. The sample shows fewer than 200,000 distinct CDR3 sequences, about 16% of them seen only once. Sample: blood, either unsorted or a sorted T cell fraction (not recorded which). The receptors derive from a male donor with ankylosing spondylitis or in good health (not recorded which).

This chain joins TRBV29-1 and TRBJ2-2; TRBD2 matches at 12 bases. The V segment lost 6 bases and the J segment 4 bases; nucleotides outside the gene matches: 6. Germline V lookup: CDR1 SQVTM, CDR2 ANQGSEA. The CDR3 spans 15 residues. DNA of the CDR3: TGCAGCGTCACATCGACTAGCGGGGGCACCGGGGAGCTGTTTTTT. Translating it yields CSVTSTSGGTGELFF.

This clonotype was recorded many times. The V and J genes are TRBV28 and TRBJ2-7, with 7 bases fitting TRBD1. The CDR3 has 15 amino acids. From germline, CDR1 is MDHEN and CDR2 SYDVKM. The V and J ends lost 4 bases and 1 base, in that order; junction bases with no gene match: 7. The chain's CDR3 is CASSSSGTVSYEQYF. Written as DNA, the CDR3 is TGTGCCAGCAGTTCCTCCGGGACAGTATCCTACGAGCAGTACTTC.

The chain links TRBV23-1 to TRBJ2-4; a weak D match, TRBD2 (7 bases). TRBV23-1 is designated an ORF whose function remains uncertain. V lost 3 bases and J lost 4, with 16 bases in between. The CDR3 loop spans 16 amino acids. The CDR3 sequence: CASSQARGGGKNIQYF. The CDR3, as DNA: TGCGCCAGCAGTCAGGCGAGGGGGGGAGGGAAAAACATTCAGTACTTC.

This clonotype was seen only a few times. The V call is TRBV5-1, the J call TRBJ2-1, with 12 positions matching TRBD1. V shed 3 bases and J 8 bases; nucleotides not matched to a gene: 6. Per the germline V gene, CDR1 is SGHRS and CDR2 is YFSETQ. This CDR3 spans 15 amino acids. The CDR3 bases are TGCGCCAGCAGCTCCCGGGACAGGGGGCATGATGAGCAGTTCTTC. Translation gives CASSSRDRGHDEQFF. The full variable domain, its missing parts supplied by reference TRBV5-1 and TRBJ2-1, is KAGVTQTPRYLIKTRGQQVTLSCSPISGHRSVSWYQQTPGQGLQFLFEYFSETQRNKGNFPGRFSGRQFSNSRSEMNVSTLELGDSALYLCASSSRDRGHDEQFFGPGTRLTVL.

The CDR3 protein is CASSLRTDGAYNEQFF. The CDR3 DNA reads TGTGCCAGCAGCTTAAGGACCGATGGCGCCTACAATGAGCAGTTCTTC. The J gene is TRBJ2-1, the V gene TRBV11-3; no clear D gene. CDR3 length: 16 amino acids. Trimming pared 2 bases from V and 2 bases from J, leaving 13 bases between. Germline loops: CDR1 SGHNT, CDR2 YENEEA.

This clonotype occurred a few times. The CDR3 region has the DNA TGTGCCAGCCCCGAGGGGGCAGCTGGAGAGACCCAGTACTTC. This gives the protein CASPEGAAGETQYF. The chain is built from TRBV2 and TRBJ2-5; 7 positions agree with TRBD1. Germline V CDR1 and CDR2: SNHLY, FYNNEI. Unmatched junction bases numbered 10, after V lost 8 bases and J lost 4 bases. There are 14 residues in the CDR3.

This clonotype appeared many times. The rearrangement joins TRBV5-1 to TRBJ2-4; D not resolved. There are 16 residues in the CDR3. Trimming stripped 1 base from V and 2 bases from J, with 13 bases between. The germline V gene has CDR1 SGHRS and CDR2 YFSETQ. The CDR3 spells CASSLNARLTKNIQYF. As DNA, the CDR3 is TGCGCCAGCAGCTTGAACGCCCGCCTGACCAAAAACATTCAGTACTTC. Full variable domain (rest looked up from reference TRBV5-1 and TRBJ2-4): KAGVTQTPRYLIKTRGQQVTLSCSPISGHRSVSWYQQTPGQGLQFLFEYFSETQRNKGNFPGRFSGRQFSNSRSEMNVSTLELGDSALYLCASSLNARLTKNIQYFGAGTRLSVL.

This clonotype showed up many times. The junction and the germline gene differ at one end; a read error may be behind it. The V and J genes are TRBV5-1 and TRBJ2-3, with 7 bases fitting TRBD2. This CDR3 has 12 residues. CDR1 and CDR2 from the germline V gene are SGHRS and YFSETQ. CDR3 region: CASSLAGDTQYF. CDR3 sequence (DNA): TGTGCCAGCAGCTTAGCGGGAGATACGCAGTATTTT. Variable domain in full (rest from reference TRBV5-1 and TRBJ2-3): KAGVTQTPRYLIKTRGQQVTLSCSPISGHRSVSWYQQTPGQGLQFLFEYFSETQRNKGNFPGRFSGRQFSNSRSEMNVSTLELGDSALYLCASSLAGDTQYFGPGTRLTVL.

The rearrangement links TRBV28 to TRBJ2-2, with D tentatively TRBD2 (5 bases). This CDR3 region has 13 residues. Germline V gene lookup returns CDR1 MDHEN and CDR2 SYDVKM. The ends were cut back, 7 bases at V and 6 bases at J, with 12 bases in the middle. The CDR3 region is CASTGEWSGELFF. The CDR3 DNA follows: TGTGCCAGCACCGGGGAGTGGTCCGGGGAGCTGTTTTTT. Together with reference TRBV28 and TRBJ2-2, the CDR3 gives the full variable domain: DVKVTQSSRYLVKRTGEKVFLECVQDMDHENMFWYRQDPGLGLRLIYFSYDVKMKEKGDIPEGYSVSREKKERFSLILESASTNQTSMYLCASTGEWSGELFFGEGSRLTVL.

This rearrangement joins TRBV29-1 to TRBJ2-1, with TRBD2 matching over 14 bases. This CDR3 comprises 17 residues. V trimming: 4 bases; J trimming: 2 bases; junction bases outside the gene matches: 7. Germline values: CDR1 SQVTM, CDR2 ANQGSEA. The CDR3 reads CSVVTSGRAGAYNEQFF. CDR3 nucleotide sequence: TGCAGCGTTGTGACTAGCGGGAGGGCCGGTGCCTACAATGAGCAGTTCTTC.

Only a few counts were recorded for this clonotype. V and J are TRBV6-1 and TRBJ2-1; TRBD2 agrees at 12 bases. Unmatched junction bases numbered 7, after V lost 4 bases and J lost 6 bases. Germline V gene data show CDR1 as MNHNS and CDR2 as SASEGT. The CDR3 loop spans 16 amino acids. The CDR3 protein is CASSGFLAGGSNEQFF. Written as DNA, the CDR3 is TGTGCCAGCAGTGGGTTTCTAGCGGGAGGGTCCAATGAGCAGTTCTTC.

This rearrangement joins TRBV12-3 or TRBV12-4 to TRBJ1-6; no definite D call. This CDR3 is built from 16 residues. V was pared by 7 bases and J by 5 bases, with 18 bases between. In DNA, the CDR3 is TGTGCCAGCACCGCAGCGGGTGGGTCGAATAATTCACCCCTCCACTTT. It is translated as CASTAAGGSNNSPLHF.

This chain joins TRBV28 and TRBJ1-1, with a possible D match to TRBD1 (6 bases). Germline V gene sequence: CDR1 MDHEN, CDR2 SYDVKM. Trimming left V 4 bases short and J 4 bases short, with 16 bases between. The CDR3 is 15 residues long. CDR3 loop: CASSSPREGGTEAFF. The CDR3 DNA reads TGTGCCAGCAGTTCCCCTAGGGAGGGGGGCACTGAAGCTTTCTTT.

This clonotype has ten or more counts. The chain carries TRBV5-1 and TRBJ2-2; 8 positions match TRBD2. Germline trimming cut 1 base from V and 4 bases from J; bases unmatched to any gene: 12. CDR3 length: 18 amino acids. The germline gives CDR1 SGHRS, CDR2 YFSETQ. The chain's CDR3 is CASSLSVAGTSRTGELFF. CDR3 bases: TGCGCCAGCAGCTTGTCGGTAGCGGGAACCTCTCGCACCGGGGAGCTGTTTTTT.

This chain connects TRBV7-3 to TRBJ2-1; D uncertain. This CDR3 spans 16 amino acids. CDR1 is SGHTA and CDR2 is FQGTGA in the germline V gene. With 4 bases removed from V and 0 bases from J, the gap between germline ends came to 13 bases. The chain's CDR3 is CASSSESRSSYNEQFF. Written as DNA, the CDR3 is TGTGCCAGCAGCTCGGAATCCAGGAGCTCCTACAATGAGCAGTTCTTC.

This clonotype occurred many times. The J gene is TRBJ2-5, the V gene TRBV11-2; D is undetermined. V dropped 8 bases and J dropped 7 bases, with 23 bases sitting between them. The CDR3 consists of 15 residues. CDR1 SGHAT and CDR2 FQNNGV come from the germline V gene. The chain's CDR3 is CASRNLRGREGTQYF. The CDR3 region has the DNA TGTGCCAGCCGAAATCTGAGAGGCCGTGAAGGGACCCAGTACTTC.

The rearrangement joins TRBV28 to TRBJ2-2; D is ambiguous. This CDR3 is 11 amino acids long. CDR1 is MDHEN, CDR2 SYDVKM, per germline. The V end lost 6 bases, the J end lost 6 bases, and 5 bases lay between the germline ends. This CDR3 reads CASRGAGELFF. Here the CDR3 DNA reads TGTGCCAGCAGGGGTGCCGGGGAGCTGTTTTTT.

This clonotype was found many times. The J gene is TRBJ2-7, the V gene TRBV2; no firm D call. This CDR3 has 14 amino acids. Germline V gene lookup returns CDR1 SNHLY and CDR2 FYNNEI. V dropped 7 bases and J dropped 0 bases, with 13 bases sitting between them. The CDR3 bases are TGTGCCAGCACAATTGAGAGAAGCTCCTACGAGCAGTACTTC. It is translated as CASTIERSSYEQYF.

This clonotype came up a few times. The chain couples TRBV27 to TRBJ2-1; TRBD2 matches 8 bases. V shed 2 bases, J shed 1 base, and the junction held 4 bases outside the gene matches. CDR3 length equals 16 residues. The germline V gene encodes CDR1 MNHEY and CDR2 SMNVEV (reference sequence). CDR3 bases: TGTGCCAGCAGTTTACGGGTAGCGGGATCCTACAATGAGCAGTTCTTC. Residues: CASSLRVAGSYNEQFF.

The chain employs TRBV3-1 and TRBJ2-1; tentative D call: TRBD2 (5 bases). Trimming left V 1 base short and J 7 bases short, with 11 bases between. Germline lookup yields CDR1 LGHDT and CDR2 YNNKEL (reference sequence). The CDR3 has 14 residues. CDR3 in DNA: TGTGCCAGCAGCCAAGTCGGACTTACAAATGAGCAGTTCTTC. Protein sequence: CASSQVGLTNEQFF.

The rearrangement links TRBV6-1 to TRBJ1-3; D is undetermined. The CDR3 length is 14 residues. The V gene lost 2 bases and the J gene lost 1 base, with 6 bases spanning the gap. Per germline, CDR1 MNHNS and CDR2 SASEGT. CDR3 nucleotides: TGTGCCAGCAGTGAATTTCTTTCTGGAAACACCATATATTTT. This encodes CASSEFLSGNTIYF.

Ten or more counts support this clonotype. V and J are TRBV12-3 or TRBV12-4 and TRBJ1-1, with D possibly being TRBD1 (5 bases). Trimming removed 3 bases from V and 10 bases from J, with 15 bases in between. The CDR3 has 13 amino acids. CDR3 nucleotide sequence: TGTGCCAGCAGTTTGAGGCCAGGGTTGGGAGCTTTCTTT. It encodes CASSLRPGLGAFF.

This clonotype was detected ten times or more. The V call is TRBV20-1, the J call TRBJ2-3, with TRBD2 as a possible D gene (8 bases). Germline CDR1 DFQATT, CDR2 SNEGSKA (reference sequence). CDR3 size: 17 residues. V lost 3 bases and J 2 bases, leaving 21 bases between the germline ends. CDR3 sequence (DNA): TGCAGTGCTAGCGGGGGGGACAGCCTCATCTTCACAGATACGCAGTATTTT. It encodes CSASGGDSLIFTDTQYF.

This clonotype was detected many times. The chain combines TRBV20-1 with TRBJ2-7, with TRBD2 identical over 10 bases. The trim removed 5 bases at V and 4 bases at J, leaving 5 bases unmatched. The CDR3 covers 13 residues. From germline, CDR1 is DFQATT and CDR2 SNEGSKA (reference sequence). The CDR3 coding sequence is TGCAGTGCTCTAGCGGGAGTCGGGTACGAGCAGTACTTC. This encodes CSALAGVGYEQYF.

V gene TRBV5-8 combines with J gene TRBJ2-7, with unresolved D. CDR1 SGHTS and CDR2 YDEGEE come from the germline V gene. The length of the CDR3 is 13 residues. Deletions cut 4 bases from V and 8 bases from J, with 16 bases between. The CDR3 region has the DNA TGTGCCAGCAGCGGCGACTTGGGGTTGAAGCAGTACTTC. It encodes CASSGDLGLKQYF.

In this sample, this clonotype turned up a few times. This rearrangement joins TRBV28 to TRBJ2-5, with D perhaps given as TRBD1 or TRBD2 (6 bases each). Trimming removed 3 bases from V and 5 bases from J, with 16 bases in between. Germline V gene data show CDR1 as MDHEN and CDR2 as SYDVKM. This CDR3 region has 15 residues. CDR3 loop: CASSLGRGPRETQYF. The CDR3 nucleotides are TGTGCCAGCAGTTTGGGACGGGGGCCGAGGGAGACCCAGTACTTC. Combining the CDR3 with reference TRBV28 and TRBJ2-5 gives the whole variable domain DVKVTQSSRYLVKRTGEKVFLECVQDMDHENMFWYRQDPGLGLRLIYFSYDVKMKEKGDIPEGYSVSREKKERFSLILESASTNQTSMYLCASSLGRGPRETQYFGPGTRLLVL.

CDR3 DNA: TGTGCCAGCAGCTTACAAGGACCAGTCGAGCAGTTCTTC. It encodes CASSLQGPVEQFF. The chain carries TRBV7-9 and TRBJ2-1; D not certain. The CDR3 extends over 13 amino acids. Trimming pared 2 bases from V and 10 bases from J, leaving 12 bases between. CDR1 is SEHNR, CDR2 FQNEAQ, per germline (reference sequence).

At least ten counts were recorded for this clonotype. The rearrangement links TRBV19 to TRBJ1-2, with D possibly being TRBD1 (5 bases). The ends were cut back, 7 bases at V and 2 bases at J, with 11 bases in the middle. Per the germline V gene, CDR1 is LNHDA and CDR2 is SQIVND (reference sequence). The CDR3 consists of 13 residues. The CDR3 DNA reads as TGTGCCAGTAACCGGGGACGGAACTATGGCTACACCTTC. This encodes CASNRGRNYGYTF. Using reference TRBV19 and TRBJ1-2 for the parts outside the CDR3, the full variable domain is DGGITQSPKYLFRKEGQNVTLSCEQNLNHDAMYWYRQDPGQGLRLIYYSQIVNDFQKGDIAEGYSVSREKKESFPLTVTSAQKNPTAFYLCASNRGRNYGYTFGSGTRLTVV.